This entry lists 16 T cell receptor beta chains sequenced from one sample in a study of T-cell reconstitution after alpha-beta-depleted transplantation in children. Preparation of the TCRbeta library used unique molecular identifiers. TCRdb used MiXCR to reprocess the PCR reads, holding one entry per CDR3 protein. The sample includes hundreds of thousands of distinct CDR3 sequences, around 15% of them seen just once. This material consisted of PBMCs, mostly from graft donor cells, taken 360 days after TCRalphabeta/CD19-depleted stem cell transplant. The receptors come from a boy younger than two who had a stem cell transplant for Wiskott-Aldrich syndrome, so the T cells may come from the graft donor.

This clonotype was detected a few times. The chain carries TRBV5-1 and TRBJ2-1, with 12 bases aligning to TRBD1. Germline CDR1 reads SGHRS; CDR2 reads YFSETQ. V shed 4 bases, J shed 9 bases, and the junction held 8 bases outside the gene matches. The CDR3 extends over 15 amino acids. CDR3 loop: CASSASGTGGGEQFF. CDR3 DNA: TGCGCCAGCAGCGCTTCCGGGACAGGGGGCGGTGAGCAGTTCTTC.

This clonotype appeared a few times. The chain carries TRBV20-1 and TRBJ2-3, with 8 bases aligning to TRBD2. This CDR3 has 17 residues. The germline V gene encodes CDR1 DFQATT and CDR2 SNEGSKA (reference sequence). The trim removed 5 bases at V and 1 base at J, leaving 14 bases unmatched. The CDR3 coding sequence is TGCAGTGCTGTAAAGCCCCGACTAGCGACGGGCACAGATACGCAGTATTTT. Translated, it gives CSAVKPRLATGTDTQYF.

This clonotype was seen more than once but under ten times. J is TRBJ2-5 and V is TRBV5-1, with D unresolved. The CDR3 has 11 residues. The germline V gene has CDR1 SGHRS and CDR2 YFSETQ. V was pared by 6 bases and J by 9 bases, with 12 bases between. CDR3 loop: CASKISSAQYF. CDR3 nucleotide sequence: TGCGCCAGCAAGATCTCCAGCGCCCAGTACTTC.

This chain joins TRBV15 and TRBJ2-3; D gene ambiguous. Germline CDR1 and CDR2: LNHNV and YYDKDF (reference sequence). Deletions cut 2 bases from V and 2 bases from J, with 11 bases between. The CDR3 consists of 15 residues. The chain's CDR3 is CATSRTVKLTDTQYF. The CDR3, as DNA: TGTGCCACCAGCAGAACCGTAAAGCTCACAGATACGCAGTATTTT. Full variable domain (remainder filled in from reference TRBV15 and TRBJ2-3): DAMVIQNPRYQVTQFGKPVTLSCSQTLNHNVMYWYQQKSSQAPKLLFHYYDKDFNNEADTPDNFQSRRPNTSFCFLDIRSPGLGDTAMYLCATSRTVKLTDTQYFGPGTRLTVL.

The rearrangement joins TRBV12-3 or TRBV12-4 to TRBJ1-2, with D possibly being TRBD1 (5 bases). With 5 bases removed from V and 7 bases from J, the gap between germline ends came to 14 bases. The CDR3 is made up of 13 amino acids. The CDR3 coding sequence is TGTGCCAGCAGTATCAGGGAAGGTGCTGGCTACACCTTC. Translation: CASSIREGAGYTF.

This chain joins TRBV5-6 and TRBJ2-3; 10 nucleotides align to TRBD2. CDR1 and CDR2 (germline): SGHDT, YYEEEE. With 1 base clipped from V and 8 bases from J, the junction kept 10 bases outside the gene matches. This CDR3 is built from 16 residues. The CDR3 nucleotides are TGTGCCAGCAGCTTGCGGAGCGGGAGGGCCAAGGGTACGCAGTATTTT. Translated: CASSLRSGRAKGTQYF.

This clonotype showed up many times. The chain joins TRBV12-3 or TRBV12-4 to TRBJ2-2, with D unresolved. The V gene lost 2 bases and the J gene lost 5 bases, with 9 bases spanning the gap. This CDR3 spans 14 amino acids. The CDR3 region has the DNA TGTGCCAGCAGTTTAAATCCTCAGACCGGGGAGCTGTTTTTT. This codes for CASSLNPQTGELFF.

The V gene is TRBV5-1, the J gene TRBJ2-5; D is uncertain. There are 15 residues in the CDR3. Trimming stripped 4 bases from V and 2 bases from J, with 15 bases between. From germline, CDR1 is SGHRS and CDR2 YFSETQ. The CDR3 loop is CASSIAGRGQETQYF. The CDR3 DNA follows: TGCGCCAGCAGCATCGCAGGCCGTGGACAAGAGACCCAGTACTTC.

This rearrangement joins TRBV12-3 or TRBV12-4 to TRBJ2-1, with 8 bases fitting TRBD1. The CDR3 sequence is 15 residues long. Germline trimming cut 7 bases from V and 9 bases from J; bases unmatched to any gene: 14. This CDR3 is CASTWGDRSGLEQFF. In nucleotides, the CDR3 is TGTGCCAGCACCTGGGGGGACAGGAGTGGACTTGAGCAGTTCTTC.

V and J are TRBV12-3 or TRBV12-4 and TRBJ2-3; D unresolved. Deletions cut 6 bases from V and 5 bases from J, with 12 bases between. The CDR3 covers 13 residues. CDR3 DNA sequence: TGTGCCAGCAGGGGATTAGGTAGAGATACGCAGTATTTT. Translated, it gives CASRGLGRDTQYF.

The chain has TRBV18 and TRBJ2-5; D is unresolved. Germline V gene lookup returns CDR1 KGHSH and CDR2 LQKENI. The CDR3 sequence is 13 residues long. The V end lost 6 bases, the J end lost 2 bases, and 10 bases lay between the germline ends. This CDR3 is CASSTTGQETQYF. Written as DNA, the CDR3 is TGTGCCAGCTCTACGACTGGGCAAGAGACCCAGTACTTC.

This clonotype was observed a handful of times. J is TRBJ1-5 and V is TRBV4-2; D gene unclear. Germline CDR1 LGHNA, CDR2 YNFKEQ. Trimming stripped 0 bases from V and 3 bases from J, with 12 bases between. The CDR3 is made up of 16 amino acids. CDR3 DNA sequence: TGTGCCAGCAGCCAAGAGGACGGAGTGAACAATCAGCCCCAGCATTTT. The encoded protein is CASSQEDGVNNQPQHF.

Only a few counts were recorded for this clonotype. The chain joins TRBV25-1 to TRBJ2-2; D is undetermined. Trimming took 7 bases from V and 7 from J, leaving 13 bases between them. The CDR3 is made up of 13 amino acids. Germline-derived CDR1 and CDR2 are MGHDK and SYGVNS. The CDR3 here is CASKSPQRGELFF. In DNA, the CDR3 is TGTGCCAGCAAATCCCCCCAGCGCGGGGAGCTGTTTTTT. The full variable domain, in which reference TRBV25-1 and TRBJ2-2 provide the parts outside the CDR3, is EADIYQTPRYLVIGTGKKITLECSQTMGHDKMYWYQQDPGMELHLIHYSYGVNSTEKGDLSSESTVSRIRTEHFPLTLESARPSHTSQYLCASKSPQRGELFFGEGSRLTVL.

This rearrangement joins TRBV24-1 to TRBJ2-7, with 14 bases fitting TRBD2. Looked up from germline, CDR1 is KGHDR and CDR2 is SFDVKD. J was trimmed by 6 bases and V by 1 base; bases with no gene match: 25. CDR3 length equals 23 residues. CDR3 amino acids: CATSDFGTLPLGTSGRVIFEQYF. For the CDR3, the DNA is TGTGCCACCAGTGATTTCGGGACATTACCACTAGGGACTAGCGGGAGAGTGATATTCGAGCAGTACTTC.

This clonotype was observed a few times. The chain has TRBV6-1 and TRBJ2-5; tentatively, D is TRBD2 (6 bases). This CDR3 region has 14 residues. V was trimmed by 7 bases and J by 7 bases, leaving 19 bases between them. Looked up from germline, CDR1 is MNHNS and CDR2 is SASEGT. The CDR3 DNA reads TGTGCCAGCACTCCCGGCGGGGCTTCGGGGACCCAGTACTTC. This sequence encodes CASTPGGASGTQYF.

This clonotype showed up many times. This rearrangement joins TRBV12-3 or TRBV12-4 to TRBJ2-5; D call uncertain. This CDR3 spans 16 amino acids. Trimming took off 4 bases at V and 2 bases at J, with 17 bases between the two ends. CDR3 in amino acids: CASSSYGPSTQETQYF. CDR3 DNA sequence: TGTGCCAGCAGTTCCTACGGACCGTCTACTCAAGAGACCCAGTACTTC.